These 8 T cell receptor beta chains originate from one sample sequenced in a study of shared clonotypes between healthy human individuals (dated by TCRdb to the early 2020s). Preparation of the library involved the immunoSEQ multiplex PCR assay. The immuneACCESS repertoire file appears here via TCRdb, limited to in-frame rearrangements. These files lack a portion of the clones; in checked studies, under half of the deficit traces to unresolved V genes, and the cause of the others is not known. Here the sample has 2.3 million or so clones; 80% to 95% occur a single time. Together, the top ten hold 0.39% of the sample. Sequencing used naive CD4+ T cells from PBMCs. The cell subset or site tag for this specimen amounts to: CD45RA+ positively selected. The receptor source for this set is a man between 18 and 29 years old in good health. Some clones in this sample may be carry-over from other donors' samples.

The chain combines TRBV10-3 with TRBJ2-7, with D uncertain. CDR1 ENHRY and CDR2 SYGVKD come from the germline V gene. CDR3 length: 14 amino acids. The V and J ends lost 7 bases and 2 bases respectively, with 15 bases between them. As DNA, the CDR3 is TGTGCCATCACGCCGGGTCCGGAAACCTACGAGCAGTACTTC. Its translation: CAITPGPETYEQYF.

The genes are TRBV9 and TRBJ2-2, with D perhaps TRBD1 or TRBD2 (6 bases each). In germline, CDR1 is SGDLS, CDR2 YYNGEE. This CDR3 contains 15 residues. Trimming removed 6 bases from V and 1 base from J, with 13 bases in between. CDR3 residues: CASNLGGRNTGELFF. CDR3 DNA: TGTGCCAGCAATTTAGGGGGGAGGAACACCGGGGAGCTGTTTTTT.

The chain links TRBV7-2 to TRBJ1-2; D unresolved. Germline-derived CDR1 and CDR2 are SGHTA and FQGNSA. The CDR3 loop spans 15 amino acids. V was shortened by 2 bases and J by 4 bases, with 14 bases between the two germline ends. Written as DNA, the CDR3 is TGTGCCAGCAGCTTATTAGGTGCGGGGATCTATGGCTACACCTTC. It codes for CASSLLGAGIYGYTF.

This sequence joins TRBV13 and TRBJ2-7; 8 positions match TRBD2. The CDR3 runs 17 residues. After removal of 0 bases from V and 0 bases from J, the junction contained 7 bases not matched to a gene. The germline V gene has CDR1 PRHDT and CDR2 FYEKMQ (reference sequence). CDR3 loop: CASSLGLAVFGSYEQYF. The CDR3 bases are TGTGCCAGCAGCTTAGGACTAGCGGTTTTCGGCTCCTACGAGCAGTACTTC.

The table lists this clone with a few counts. This rearrangement joins TRBV19 to TRBJ1-5; 10 positions agree with TRBD1. The CDR3 is 16 residues long. The germline gives CDR1 LNHDA, CDR2 SQIVND (reference sequence). V gave up 5 bases and J gave up 9 bases; unmatched junction bases: 13. The CDR3: CASSRLRTGGVGPQHF. In nucleotides, the CDR3 is TGTGCCAGTAGTCGTCTTCGGACAGGGGGAGTTGGGCCCCAGCATTTT.

The CDR3 bases are TGTGCCAGCAGCTTCCGGACAGGGAGAGGCGGCGCCTACGAGCAGTACTTC. Translating it yields CASSFRTGRGGAYEQYF. The chain combines TRBV7-9 with TRBJ2-7; 8 nucleotides align to TRBD1. V lost 3 bases to trimming and J lost 2 bases; unmatched junction nucleotides: 12. CDR3 size: 17 residues. The germline CDR1 and CDR2 sequences are SEHNR and FQNEAQ (reference sequence).

The chain employs TRBV30 and TRBJ1-2; TRBD1 might be the D (6 bases). There are 11 residues in the CDR3. Germline V gives CDR1 GTSNPN, CDR2 SVGIG (reference sequence). V was trimmed by 5 bases and J by 4 bases, leaving 8 bases between them. The CDR3 DNA reads TGTGCCTGGGGACAGAGCTATGGCTACACCTTC. Protein sequence: CAWGQSYGYTF.

This clone appeared once. V and J are TRBV11-1 and TRBJ2-1; TRBD2 agrees at 10 bases. CDR3 length: 17 residues. Germline assignment: CDR1 SGHAT and CDR2 FQDESV (reference sequence). Unmatched junction bases numbered 6, after V lost 2 bases and J lost 2 bases. The chain's CDR3 is CASSLLASGGAYNEQFF. The CDR3 DNA sequence: TGTGCCAGCAGCTTACTTGCTAGCGGGGGAGCCTACAATGAGCAGTTCTTC.